The 10 T cell receptor beta chains below were found in one sample sequenced in a study of T cells after yellow fever vaccination. TCRdb re-derived calls from the 5' RACE reads in MiXCR, one entry per CDR3 protein. The sample yields a few hundred thousand distinct CDR3 sequences, approximately 13% seen once. This specimen was CD4+ T cells sorted from PBMCs, taken 15 days after the yellow fever booster vaccination. The receptors derive from a man aged 18 to 29 who received the YFV17D yellow fever vaccine.

The V gene is TRBV6-1, the J gene TRBJ1-1, with no clear D. This CDR3 is built from 14 residues. The germline CDR1 and CDR2 sequences are MNHNS and SASEGT. The V and J ends lost 1 base and 2 bases respectively, with 8 bases between them. Here the CDR3 DNA reads TGTGCCAGCAGTGAAGGGAGCGCTAACACTGAAGCTTTCTTT. Residues: CASSEGSANTEAFF.

This chain joins TRBV7-3 and TRBJ2-1; TRBD2 is a possible D gene (5 bases). V lost 0 bases to trimming and J lost 0 bases, with 9 bases between them. CDR3 size: 16 residues. CDR1 is SGHTA and CDR2 is FQGTGA in the germline V gene. CDR3 sequence: CASSLTRVSSYNEQFF. The CDR3, as DNA: TGTGCCAGCAGCTTAACGAGGGTGAGCTCCTACAATGAGCAGTTCTTC.

V and J are TRBV5-1 and TRBJ1-1; no clear D gene. CDR1 SGHRS and CDR2 YFSETQ come from the germline V gene. The CDR3 totals 15 residues. The V end lost 1 base, the J end lost 2 bases, and 12 bases lay between the germline ends. The CDR3 protein is CASSLQRTGNTEAFF. The CDR3 nucleotides are TGCGCCAGCAGCTTGCAAAGAACGGGTAACACTGAAGCTTTCTTT.

This clonotype was counted between two and nine times. This chain links TRBV20-1 with TRBJ2-2; TRBD1 agrees at 9 bases. The germline gives CDR1 DFQATT, CDR2 SNEGSKA (reference sequence). V dropped 7 bases and J dropped 4; count of bases not matched to a gene: 1. The CDR3 totals 12 residues. The CDR3 region has the DNA TGCAGTGTGGGACAGGGCACCGGGGAGCTGTTTTTT. This gives the protein CSVGQGTGELFF.

This clonotype was counted between two and nine times. The chain carries TRBV24-1 and TRBJ2-5; 10 nucleotides agree with TRBD1. J gave up 4 bases and V 5 bases, and 3 bases lay outside the gene matches. The length of the CDR3 is 14 residues. The germline gives CDR1 KGHDR, CDR2 SFDVKD. CDR3 protein: CATSGTGGPETQYF. The CDR3 coding sequence is TGTGCCACCAGTGGGACAGGGGGACCAGAGACCCAGTACTTC.

This chain uses TRBV9 with TRBJ1-6; 7 bases match TRBD1. Looked up from germline, CDR1 is SGDLS and CDR2 is YYNGEE. This CDR3 contains 14 residues. The V gene end was trimmed by 4 bases and the J gene end by 7 bases; junction bases not matched to a gene: 5. The DNA of the CDR3 is TGTGCCAGCAGCACGACAGGGAGCAATTCACCCCTCCACTTT. It encodes CASSTTGSNSPLHF.

V and J are TRBV6-5 and TRBJ1-1, with D maybe TRBD1 (5 bases). V lost 4 bases and J lost 4, with 13 bases in between. This CDR3 comprises 14 residues. Germline CDR1 MNHEY, CDR2 SVGAGI. The CDR3 DNA reads TGTGCCAGCAGTTCTCAGGCGAGGGGCACTGAAGCTTTCTTT. It translates to CASSSQARGTEAFF.

The chain carries TRBV4-1 and TRBJ2-2; D call uncertain. The germline gives CDR1 MGHRA, CDR2 YSYEKL. The CDR3 has 14 residues. V was cut by 8 bases and J by 4 bases, with 14 bases left in between. The CDR3 loop reads CASRSMVGTGELFF. CDR3 coding DNA: TGCGCCAGCCGGAGCATGGTGGGCACCGGGGAGCTGTTTTTT.

V usage is TRBV4-3 and J usage is TRBJ1-2; the match to TRBD1 covers 8 bases. The CDR3 extends over 15 amino acids. J was trimmed by 6 bases and V by 4 bases; bases with no gene match: 10. Germline V gives CDR1 LGHNA, CDR2 YSLEER. The CDR3 DNA reads as TGCGCCAGCAGCCTAAACAGGGGGTCGGTCCATGGCTACACCTTC. This sequence encodes CASSLNRGSVHGYTF.

A few counts support this clonotype. CDR3 loop: CASSQDRASGGAKDTQYF. CDR3 coding DNA: TGCGCCAGCAGCCAAGATAGGGCTAGCGGGGGGGCCAAAGATACGCAGTATTTT. The V gene is TRBV4-3, the J gene TRBJ2-3; 12 bases are a match to TRBD2. The CDR3 consists of 18 residues. Germline lookup yields CDR1 LGHNA and CDR2 YSLEER. V shed 0 bases and J 5 bases; nucleotides not matched to a gene: 9.